These T cell receptor beta chains were read from a single sample in a study of cytomegalovirus exposure and HLA in healthy donors. Profiling relied on immunoSEQ multiplex PCR, and the TCRdb table lists in-frame clones only, not all of them. Of about 65,000 clones in the sample, roughly 80% were seen once. Sequencing used PBMCs. The receptor source for this set is a girl aged 10 to 17 in good health and CMV-seropositive. CDR3s include the opening cysteine and the closing phenylalanine or tryptophan. The D gene is left open where the match is weak.

TRBV25-1	NA	TRBJ2-3	TGTGCCAGCAGCCCCAACTACGATACGCAGTATTTT	CASSPNYDTQYF
TRBV30	NA	TRBJ2-5	TGTGCCTGGACGCCCAGCGGACAAGAGACCCAGTACTTC	CAWTPSGQETQYF
TRBV6-5	NA	TRBJ1-5	TGTGCCAGCAGTCCAGATTGGGGCGCAGGTCAGCCCCAGCATTTT	CASSPDWGAGQPQHF
TRBV4-1	TRBD1	TRBJ2-4	TGCGCCAGCAGCCAAGATGTCTCTACAGGGGTTAGGAACATTCAGTACTTC	CASSQDVSTGVRNIQYF
TRBV5-6	NA	TRBJ2-1	TGTGCCAGCCGGAGATTCTCCTACAATGAGCAGTTCTTC	CASRRFSYNEQFF
TRBV11-2	NA	TRBJ1-5	TGTGCCAGCAGCTTGGGGGGGGGACTCCAGCATTTT	CASSLGGGLQHF
TRBV10-3	TRBD1	TRBJ2-3	TGTGCCATCGCTCTGACAGGGGGCGCCACAGATACGCAGTATTTT	CAIALTGGATDTQYF
TRBV7-7	NA	TRBJ2-1	TGTGCTAGCGGTGAGGGGGGGGATCACAATGAGCAGTTCTTC	CASGEGGDHNEQFF
TRBV5-1	TRBD1	TRBJ2-7	TGCGCCAGCAGTCATGCCCGGGACAGGGTGTTGGAGCAGTACTTC	CASSHARDRVLEQYF
TRBV4-1	TRBD1	TRBJ1-2	TGCGCCAGCAGCCCTTCGCGGGAACCAGGGGGCACCTTC	CASSPSREPGGTF
TRBV28	NA	TRBJ1-1	TGTGCCAGCAGCTGGGGGGGGGCCACTGAAGCTTTCTTT	CASSWGGATEAFF
TRBV5-1	TRBD1	TRBJ1-1	TGCGCCAGCAGCCTCGGGACAGGGGAGGGAGCTTTCTTT	CASSLGTGEGAFF
TRBV7-9	TRBD1	TRBJ2-1	TGTGCCAGCAGCACCGGACAGGGGGAGGAGAATGAGCAGTTCTTC	CASSTGQGEENEQFF
TRBV18	NA	TRBJ2-5	TGTGCCAGCTCAAGAAGCAGGGAAGGGGAGACCCAGTACTTC	CASSRSREGETQYF
TRBV9	NA	TRBJ2-6	TGTGCCAGCAGCGTAGAACAGACTGGGGCCAACGTCCTGACTTTC	CASSVEQTGANVLTF
TRBV2	TRBD1	TRBJ2-3	TGTGCCAGCAGCCCGGGACAGGGGAGAGTAGATACGCAGTATTTT	CASSPGQGRVDTQYF
TRBV2	NA	TRBJ2-5	TGTGCCAGCAGGCCGGGACTCCTAATGTCCCAAGAGACCCAGTACTTC	CASRPGLLMSQETQYF
TRBV6-6	TRBD1	TRBJ2-3	TGTGCCAGCGCCGAACAGGGGGGAAGCACAGATACGCAGTATTTT	CASAEQGGSTDTQYF
TRBV6-4	NA	TRBJ2-1	TGTGCCAGCAGTGACGGTGGGGGCGAGGGGAATGAGCAGTTCTTC	CASSDGGGEGNEQFF